This T cell receptor beta chain was captured in a study of cytomegalovirus exposure and HLA in healthy donors. Study outcomes and limitations: Under in vitro conditions, a few CMV-associated chains were confirmed as specific for CMV antigens. The TCR clusters that emerged in the first cohort tended, a later analysis found, to co-occur in the 95 to 150 validation repertoires.

Details on this clone: What it binds is not known.

Trimming at V came to 0 bases and at J to 4 bases, leaving 4 bases not matched to a gene. CDR1 and CDR2 (germline): SGDLS, YYNGEE. The length of the CDR3 is 15 residues. Clones were read by immunoSEQ multiplex PCR, and TCRdb kept only the in-frame ones, dropping some. The sample holds some 190,000 clones, approximately 89% seen once. This TCR came from a man in his thirties or forties in good health and CMV-seropositive. The chain joins TRBV9 to TRBJ2-7, with 10 positions matching TRBD2. The specimen sequenced was PBMCs. CDR3 DNA: TGTGCCAGCAGCGTAGAACCTAGCGGGAGTTACGAGCAGTACTTC. This encodes CASSVEPSGSYEQYF. The whole variable domain, filled in from reference TRBV9 and TRBJ2-7, reads DSGVTQTPKHLITATGQRVTLRCSPRSGDLSVYWYQQSLDQGLQFLIQYYNGEERAKGNILERFSAQQFPDLHSELNLSSLELGDSALYFCASSVEPSGSYEQYFGPGTRLTVT.